This T cell receptor beta chain appears in the sequencing data of a study of T cell changes during pregnancy in multiple sclerosis. The CDR3 is 14 residues long. Germline loops: CDR1 MNHEY, CDR2 SMNVEV (reference sequence). After removal of 4 bases from V and 8 bases from J, the junction contained 5 bases not matched to a gene. TCRdb's table, derived via immunoSEQ multiplex PCR, lists solely in-frame clones and lacks some. The table includes 35,000 to 45,000 clones, about 91% detected once. The sequence derives from a female donor with multiple sclerosis, enrolled in a pregnancy study. The material sequenced was CD8+ T cells from peripheral blood mononuclear cells, taken before pregnancy. This chain links TRBV27 with TRBJ1-4, with 9 bases aligning to TRBD1. The CDR3 reads CASSWGTGREKLFF. For the CDR3, the DNA is TGTGCCAGCAGTTGGGGGACAGGGCGAGAAAAACTGTTTTTT.